This TCR beta chain derives from a study of T cell clonality in common variable immunodeficiency. CVID and control samples used equivalent genomic DNA input. Generated by immunoSEQ multiplex PCR, the TCRdb table keeps only in-frame clones and is missing some. The record shows tens of thousands of clones for this sample, with no singletons present. This clone was picked up many times. From the germline J gene comes the end of the CDR3, since the read stops 3 residues before it. The V end lost 4 bases, the J end lost 0 bases, and 16 bases lay between the germline ends. Germline V gene sequence: CDR1 GTSNPN, CDR2 SVGIG (reference sequence). This CDR3 is 16 amino acids long.

This TCR was recovered from a person between 18 and 75 years old in good health. Source material: peripheral blood mononuclear cells. J is TRBJ1-3 and V is TRBV30; D perhaps matches TRBD1 (6 bases). CDR3 DNA (partial): TGTGCCTGGATGTGGGGGCAACTGAACTCTGGAAACACC. Translated, it gives CAWMWGQLNSGNT. The full CDR3 protein is CAWMWGQLNSGNTIYF.